The entry below gives a single T cell receptor beta chain sequence along with its context. Here immunoSEQ multiplex PCR was the method, and the copy in TCRdb shows in-frame clones only, minus some. The table shows tens of thousands of clones, with about 91% occurring only once. This specimen comes from a study of blood T cell repertoires in COVID-19. The V gene lost 3 bases and the J gene lost 2 bases, with 19 bases spanning the gap. Germline V gene lookup returns CDR1 LGHDT and CDR2 YNNKEL (reference sequence). The CDR3 has 17 residues. The V and J genes are TRBV3-1 (or the pseudogene TRBV3-2) and TRBJ2-5; weak D call: TRBD2 (6 bases). The TCR was taken from a woman aged 80 or older with acute or convalescent COVID-19. Sequenced sample: peripheral blood. This chain's CDR3 is CASSHPSGDFSQETQYF. CDR3 bases: TGTGCCAGCAGCCATCCCTCGGGGGACTTCTCACAAGAGACCCAGTACTTC.